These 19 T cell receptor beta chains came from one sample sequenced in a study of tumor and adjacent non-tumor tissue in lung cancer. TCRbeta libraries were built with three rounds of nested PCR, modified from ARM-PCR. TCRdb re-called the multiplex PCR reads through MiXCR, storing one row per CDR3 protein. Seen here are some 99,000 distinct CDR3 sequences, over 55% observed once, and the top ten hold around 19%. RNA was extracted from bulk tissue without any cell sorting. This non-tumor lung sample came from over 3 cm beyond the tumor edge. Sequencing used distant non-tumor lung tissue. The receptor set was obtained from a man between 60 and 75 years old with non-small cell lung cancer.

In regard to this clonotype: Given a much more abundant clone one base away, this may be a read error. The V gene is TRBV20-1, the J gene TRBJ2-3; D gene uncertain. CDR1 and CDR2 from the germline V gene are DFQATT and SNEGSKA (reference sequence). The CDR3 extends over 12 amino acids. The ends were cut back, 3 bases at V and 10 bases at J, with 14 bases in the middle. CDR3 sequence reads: CSASPMGRSQYF. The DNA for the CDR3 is TGCAGTGCTAGCCCCATGGGTAGATCGCAGTATTTT.

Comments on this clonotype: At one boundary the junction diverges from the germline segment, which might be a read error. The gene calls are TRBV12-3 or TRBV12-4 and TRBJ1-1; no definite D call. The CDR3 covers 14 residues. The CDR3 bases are TGTGCCAGCTGTTTGGTGGCAGCGAACACTGAAGCTTTCTTC. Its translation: CASCLVAANTEAFF.

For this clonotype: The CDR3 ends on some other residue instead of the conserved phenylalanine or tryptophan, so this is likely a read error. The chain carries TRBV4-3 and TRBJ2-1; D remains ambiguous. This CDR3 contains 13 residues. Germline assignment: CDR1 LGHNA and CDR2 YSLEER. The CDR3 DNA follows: TGCGCCAGCATCCAAGATCAAGGAATCCGCCAGTTCCTC. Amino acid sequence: CASIQDQGIRQFL.

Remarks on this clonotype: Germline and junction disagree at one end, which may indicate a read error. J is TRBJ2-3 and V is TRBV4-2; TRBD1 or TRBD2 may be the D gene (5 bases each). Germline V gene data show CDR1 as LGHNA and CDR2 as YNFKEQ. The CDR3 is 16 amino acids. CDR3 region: CASRQGASPSIDTQYF. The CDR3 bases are TGTGCCAGCAGACAAGGGGCTAGCCCTAGCATAGATACGCAGTATTTT.

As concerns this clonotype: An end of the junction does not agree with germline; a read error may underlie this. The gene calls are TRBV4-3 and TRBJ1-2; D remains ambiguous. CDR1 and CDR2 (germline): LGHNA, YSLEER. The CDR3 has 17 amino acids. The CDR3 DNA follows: TGCGCCAGCAGCCAAGACCTGCAAGAACATTCCCGTGGTGGCTACATCTTC. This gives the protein CASSQDLQEHSRGGYIF.

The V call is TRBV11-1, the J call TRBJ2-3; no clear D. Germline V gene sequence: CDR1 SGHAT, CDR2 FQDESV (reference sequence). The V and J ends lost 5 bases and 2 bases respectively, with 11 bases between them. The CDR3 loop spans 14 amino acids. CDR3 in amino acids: CASSRSPITDTQYF. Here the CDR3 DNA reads TGTGCCAGCAGCCGATCACCCATCACAGATACGCAGTATTTT.

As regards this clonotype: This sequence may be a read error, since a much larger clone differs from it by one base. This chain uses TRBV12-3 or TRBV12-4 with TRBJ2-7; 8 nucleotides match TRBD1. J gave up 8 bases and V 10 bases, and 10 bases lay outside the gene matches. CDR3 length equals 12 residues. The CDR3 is CATRTGFGKQYF. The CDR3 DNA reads TGTGCCACCCGGACAGGGTTTGGCAAGCAGTACTTC.

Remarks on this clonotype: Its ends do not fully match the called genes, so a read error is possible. Here the CDR3 reads CASSEALEPRNEQYF. CDR3 DNA: TGTGCCAGCAGTGAAGCTCTTGAACCAAGGAACGAGCAATACTTC. V usage is TRBV6-1 and J usage is TRBJ2-7; D ambiguous. The CDR3 spans 15 residues. Germline CDR1 reads MNHNS; CDR2 reads SASEGT.

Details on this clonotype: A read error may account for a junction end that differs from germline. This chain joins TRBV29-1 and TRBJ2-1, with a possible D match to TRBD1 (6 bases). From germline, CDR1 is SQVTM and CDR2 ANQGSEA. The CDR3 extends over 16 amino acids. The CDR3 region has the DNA TGCAGCGATAACGAGGTCACACAGGGTGGCATGGGTGAGCAATTCTTC. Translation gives CSDNEVTQGGMGEQFF.

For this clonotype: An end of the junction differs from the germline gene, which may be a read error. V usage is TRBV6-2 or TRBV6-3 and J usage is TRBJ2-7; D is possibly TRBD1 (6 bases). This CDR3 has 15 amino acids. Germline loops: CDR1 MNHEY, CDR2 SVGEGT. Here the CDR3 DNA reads TGTGCCAGCAGTTACCTCGACAGCCACTCAGGGGAGCAGTGCTTC. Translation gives CASSYLDSHSGEQCF.

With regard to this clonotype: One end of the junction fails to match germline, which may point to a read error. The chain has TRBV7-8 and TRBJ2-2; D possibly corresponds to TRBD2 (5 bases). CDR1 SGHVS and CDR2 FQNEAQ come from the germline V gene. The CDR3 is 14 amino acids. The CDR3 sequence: CASNSDWNTGELSF. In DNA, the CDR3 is TGTGCCAGCAACTCTGACTGGAACACCGGGGAGCTGTCTTTT.

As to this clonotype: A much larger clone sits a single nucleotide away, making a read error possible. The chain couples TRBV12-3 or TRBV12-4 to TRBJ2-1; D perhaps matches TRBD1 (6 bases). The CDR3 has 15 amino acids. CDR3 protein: CASSPGQGMFDEQSF. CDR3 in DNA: TGTGCCAGCAGTCCCGGGCAGGGGATGTTCGATGAGCAGTCCTTC.

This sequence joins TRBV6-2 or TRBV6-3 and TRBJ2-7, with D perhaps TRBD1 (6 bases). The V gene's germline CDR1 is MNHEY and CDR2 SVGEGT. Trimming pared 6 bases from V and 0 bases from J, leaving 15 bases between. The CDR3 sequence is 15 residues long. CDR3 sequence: CASSSHRDNSYEQYF. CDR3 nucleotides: TGTGCCAGCAGCTCGCACAGGGACAACTCCTACGAGCAGTACTTC.

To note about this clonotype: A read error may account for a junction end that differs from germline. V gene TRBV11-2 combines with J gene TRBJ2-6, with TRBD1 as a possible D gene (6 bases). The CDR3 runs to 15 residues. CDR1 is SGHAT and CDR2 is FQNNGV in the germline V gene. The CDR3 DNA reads TGTGCCAACAGCTCACAGGGCTCTGGGGCCAACGTCCTGACTTTC. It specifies CANSSQGSGANVLTF.

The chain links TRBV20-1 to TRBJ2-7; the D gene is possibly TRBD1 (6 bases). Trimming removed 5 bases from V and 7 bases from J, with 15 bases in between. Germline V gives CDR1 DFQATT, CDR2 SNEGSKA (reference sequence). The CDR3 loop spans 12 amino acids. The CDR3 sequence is CSAGGPVGEQYF. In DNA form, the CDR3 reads TGCAGTGCTGGGGGCCCTGTGGGAGAGCAGTACTTC.

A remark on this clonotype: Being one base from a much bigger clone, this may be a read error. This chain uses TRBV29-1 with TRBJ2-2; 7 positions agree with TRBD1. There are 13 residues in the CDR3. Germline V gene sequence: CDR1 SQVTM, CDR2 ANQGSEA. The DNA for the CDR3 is TGCAGCGTTTCCGTGACAGGGTTCGGGGAGCCGTTTTTT. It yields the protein CSVSVTGFGEPFF.

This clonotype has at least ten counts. CDR3 amino acids: CASSSGGSGYAYEQYF. CDR3 nucleotides: TGTGCCAGCAGTTCTGGGGGCTCGGGGTACGCCTACGAGCAGTACTTC. The chain links TRBV12-3 or TRBV12-4 to TRBJ2-7, with D perhaps TRBD1 (6 bases). This CDR3 has 16 amino acids. Between the trimmed V and J ends, which lost 4 bases and 2 bases, there was a span of 18 bases.

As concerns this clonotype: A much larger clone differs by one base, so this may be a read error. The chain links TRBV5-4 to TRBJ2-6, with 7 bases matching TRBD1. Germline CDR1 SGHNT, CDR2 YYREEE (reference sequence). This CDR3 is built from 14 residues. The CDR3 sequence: CASGLDRGANVLTF. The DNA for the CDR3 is TGTGCCAGCGGCTTGGACAGGGGGGCCAACGTCCTGACTTTC.

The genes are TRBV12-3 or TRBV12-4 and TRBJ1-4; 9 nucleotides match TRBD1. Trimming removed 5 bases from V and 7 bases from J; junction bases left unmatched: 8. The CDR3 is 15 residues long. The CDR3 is CASSTRTGDAEKLFF. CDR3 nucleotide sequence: TGTGCCAGCAGTACCCGGACAGGGGATGCTGAAAAACTGTTTTTT.